The clone carrying this TCR beta chain came up many times. These data are taken from a study of T-cell memory formation after mild COVID-19. Trimming shortened V by 4 bases and J by 0 bases, and 10 bases separated the two germline ends. CDR3 length: 15 amino acids. Germline V gene sequence: CDR1 MNHNY, CDR2 SVGAGI (reference sequence). 5'RACE with constant-segment primers yielded barcoded, UMI-tagged TCR alpha and TCR beta cDNA libraries. TCRdb ran MiXCR on the 5' RACE reads and lists one entry per CDR3 protein. The sample shows about 400,000 distinct CDR3 sequences, approximately 14% of them seen only once.

The chain links TRBV6-6 to TRBJ1-3; a possible D gene is TRBD1 (5 bases). The sequence derives from a man between 18 and 29 years old who had mild COVID-19 (a few samples of this study predate the infection). Cell type and time point are not known. The sequenced sample was PBMCs or a T cell subset sorted from them (not recorded which). CDR3 in amino acids: CASSFGHHSGNTIYF. DNA for the CDR3: TGTGCCAGCAGTTTTGGACATCACTCTGGAAACACCATATATTTT.